Below are 11 T cell receptor beta chains sequenced from a single sample in a study of identifying expanded T cells in peripheral blood. Clones were read by immunoSEQ multiplex PCR, and TCRdb kept only the in-frame ones, dropping some. Among around 130,000 clones listed, approximately 86% were seen once. Sequenced input: blood. All receptors derive from a person between 18 and 70 years old in good health.

This chain joins TRBV9 and TRBJ2-7; no definite D call. CDR1 and CDR2 from the germline V gene are SGDLS and YYNGEE. With 0 bases removed from V and 6 bases from J, the gap between germline ends came to 13 bases. This CDR3 is built from 14 residues. CDR3 loop: CASSVAAVISEQYF. The CDR3 coding sequence is TGTGCCAGCAGCGTAGCGGCTGTAATCAGCGAGCAGTACTTC.

This clone was seen only a few times. This chain connects TRBV5-1 to TRBJ2-7, with 7 bases that match TRBD1. CDR3 size: 15 residues. V was pared by 7 bases and J by 4 bases, with 14 bases of the junction left unmatched. Germline CDR1 reads SGHRS; CDR2 reads YFSETQ. The CDR3 spells CASSRQGERPYEQYF. The CDR3 DNA sequence: TGCGCCAGCTCACGACAGGGCGAGAGGCCGTACGAGCAGTACTTC.

The chain links TRBV18 to TRBJ2-7, with D possibly TRBD1 on 6 matching bases. The V gene lost 1 base and the J gene lost 0 bases, with 10 bases spanning the gap. This CDR3 is 15 amino acids long. The germline gives CDR1 KGHSH, CDR2 LQKENI. CDR3 sequence reads: CASSPLNRDSYEQYF. In nucleotides, the CDR3 is TGTGCCAGCTCACCACTTAACAGGGACTCCTACGAGCAGTACTTC. Full variable domain (remainder filled in from reference TRBV18 and TRBJ2-7): NAGVMQNPRHLVRRRGQEARLRCSPMKGHSHVYWYRQLPEEGLKFMVYLQKENIIDESGMPKERFSAEFPKEGPSILRIQQVVRGDSAAYFCASSPLNRDSYEQYFGPGTRLTVT.

This clone was seen more than once but under ten times. For the CDR3, the DNA is TGTGCCAGCACCAGACAGGGGGTCAATCAGCCCCAGCATTTT. It encodes CASTRQGVNQPQHF. V and J are TRBV6-6 and TRBJ1-5, with 9 nucleotides matching TRBD1. The germline gives CDR1 MNHNY, CDR2 SVGAGI (reference sequence). V was clipped by 7 bases and J by 3 bases; unmatched bases: 4. CDR3 length: 14 amino acids.

The V gene is TRBV4-2, the J gene TRBJ1-5; 7 nucleotides line up with TRBD1. Trimming cost V 1 base and J 6 bases; bases outside gene matches: 6. This CDR3 region has 15 residues. Germline V gene data show CDR1 as LGHNA and CDR2 as YNFKEQ. The CDR3 here is CASSQGVQGTQPQHF. The DNA for the CDR3 is TGTGCCAGCAGCCAAGGGGTACAGGGGACTCAGCCCCAGCATTTT.

J is TRBJ2-1 and V is TRBV19, with D unresolved. Germline CDR1 LNHDA, CDR2 SQIVND (reference sequence). This CDR3 is built from 14 residues. V shed 7 bases and J shed 3 bases, with 13 bases lying between them. CDR3 nucleotides: TGTGCCAGTATGGATACAACAAACTACAATGAGCAGTTCTTC. This sequence encodes CASMDTTNYNEQFF.

V gene TRBV27 combines with J gene TRBJ2-5; 9 nucleotides line up with TRBD2. The CDR3 extends over 15 amino acids. V shed 4 bases and J 2 bases; nucleotides not matched to a gene: 5. Germline lookup yields CDR1 MNHEY and CDR2 SMNVEV (reference sequence). The CDR3 spells CASSSPAGGQETQYF. The CDR3 nucleotides are TGTGCCAGCAGTTCCCCAGCGGGAGGACAAGAGACCCAGTACTTC.

The genes are TRBV6-1 and TRBJ1-2; TRBD1 might be the D (5 bases). The CDR3 is 15 residues long. V dropped 3 bases and J dropped 4 bases, with 15 bases sitting between them. Germline V gene data show CDR1 as MNHNS and CDR2 as SASEGT. The CDR3, as DNA: TGTGCCAGCAGTGACCCTTCGACAGAACCCTATGGCTACACCTTC. Protein sequence: CASSDPSTEPYGYTF.

This chain connects TRBV6-6 to TRBJ1-6; TRBD1 is a possible D gene (5 bases). V lost 4 bases, J lost 7 bases, and 14 bases lay in between. This CDR3 is built from 15 residues. Germline CDR1 MNHNY, CDR2 SVGAGI (reference sequence). The CDR3 protein is CASSFGTGGNSPLHF. The CDR3 region has the DNA TGTGCCAGCAGTTTCGGGACCGGCGGGAATTCACCCCTCCACTTT.

V and J are TRBV19 and TRBJ1-2, with D hard to call. Trimming removed 8 bases at V and 8 bases at J, with 15 bases between. The germline gives CDR1 LNHDA, CDR2 SQIVND (reference sequence). The CDR3 totals 12 residues. Here the CDR3 DNA reads TGTGCCAGTCACGAGCCGGTGGGGGGCTACACCTTC. This encodes CASHEPVGGYTF.

V is TRBV6-5 and J is TRBJ1-1, with 7 bases identical to TRBD1. Unmatched junction bases numbered 7, after V lost 5 bases and J lost 1 base. Looked up from germline, CDR1 is MNHEY and CDR2 is SVGAGI. The length of the CDR3 is 15 residues. CDR3 DNA: TGTGCCAGCAGTCCAACGACAGGGCCGAACACTGAAGCTTTCTTT. It codes for CASSPTTGPNTEAFF.